This section outlines one T cell receptor beta chain sequence together with its context. This sample was included in a study of neoadjuvant anti-PD-1 for oral cavity cancer. Most PBMC samples had around 480 ng input DNA in six replicates. Data came from immunoSEQ multiplex PCR; TCRdb stores just in-frame clones and leaves some out. The table shows 30,000 to 35,000 clones, with approximately 90% occurring only once. V lost 6 bases to trimming and J lost 5 bases, with 16 bases between them. Germline V lookup: CDR1 SGHVS, CDR2 FQNEAQ. This CDR3 spans 14 amino acids. The J gene is TRBJ2-5, the V gene TRBV7-8; either TRBD1 or TRBD2 may fit D (5 bases each). The source was PBMCs, collected before nivolumab (anti-PD-1) treatment. The origin of this receptor is a person between 40 and 85 years old with oral cavity squamous cell carcinoma. The CDR3 sequence is CASSSGRVGETQYF. As DNA, the CDR3 is TGTGCCAGCAGTTCAGGGCGGGTCGGGGAGACCCAGTACTTC.